The T cell receptor beta chain under discussion was sequenced for a study of type 1 regulatory T cells. Whole-study context: T-allo10 is a Tr1-enriched, alloantigen-specific CD4 T cell product made in vitro.

Overall study findings and caveats: Compared with non-Tr1 cells, Tr1 cells showed a narrower TCR repertoire.

The CDR3 sequence is 15 residues long. The germline gives CDR1 SGHRS, CDR2 YFSETQ. V lost 4 bases, J lost 4 bases, and 8 bases stayed unmatched. Many counts were recorded for this clonotype. Its antigen is not identified. TCRdb used MiXCR to reprocess the reads, holding one entry per CDR3 protein. The sample lists roughly 40,000 distinct CDR3 sequences, 9% to 15% occurring once. The TCR comes from a human donor in good health. V usage is TRBV5-1 and J usage is TRBJ2-1; 7 bases line up with TRBD2. Sequenced material: cultured non-Tr1 T cells, either the whole culture or a sorted T cell fraction (not recorded which). In DNA form, the CDR3 reads TGCGCCAGCAGCCTCCGGGGGGACTATTACAATGAGCAGTTCTTC. Amino acid sequence: CASSLRGDYYNEQFF.